This T cell receptor (beta chain) was profiled in a study of chemoradiotherapy in HPV16-positive cancers. Whole-study context: Candidate HPV-specific T-cell clones and common TCR motifs came from functional assays in a couple of HPV16-positive patients.

Whole-study findings and limits: Candidate HPV-specific clones and E7-related TCR motifs grew in tumor during treatment.

Regarding this clone: Its specificity is unknown.

TCRdb's copy holds only in-frame clones and misses some; the assay was immunoSEQ multiplex PCR. Of 9,500 or so clones in the sample, around 83% were seen once. The CDR3 spans 14 residues. The V end lost 4 bases, the J end lost 2 bases, and 11 bases lay between the germline ends. Germline V gene lookup returns CDR1 MDHEN and CDR2 SYDVKM. The clonotype comes from a human donor with HPV-associated anogenital cancer. The sample in question was tumor tissue, obtained from a patient who underwent chemoradiotherapy. The chain couples TRBV28 to TRBJ1-1, with D tentatively TRBD1 (6 bases). The CDR3 coding sequence is TGTGCCAGCAGTTACCGGGGGGGCAACACTGAAGCTTTCTTT. Residues: CASSYRGGNTEAFF.